Below are 12 T cell receptor beta chains sequenced from a single sample in a study of blood T cell repertoires in COVID-19. The method was immunoSEQ multiplex PCR; TCRdb's version includes in-frame clones alone and lacks a portion of them. The table lists approximately 82,000 clones, around 83% of them singletons. The sequenced material came from peripheral blood. The receptors stem from a woman in her sixties or seventies with acute or convalescent COVID-19.

This chain uses TRBV6-2 or TRBV6-3 with TRBJ1-1; D gene uncertain. The CDR3 is made up of 15 amino acids. V dropped 0 bases and J dropped 1 base, with 9 bases sitting between them. Germline lookup yields CDR1 MNHEY and CDR2 SVGEGT. DNA of the CDR3: TGTGCCAGCAGTTACTCTGGAGTCACGAACACTGAAGCTTTCTTT. This gives the protein CASSYSGVTNTEAFF.

This clone was detected only a few times. J is TRBJ1-1 and V is TRBV5-1, with unresolved D. The CDR3 sequence is 14 residues long. Trimming left V 3 bases short and J 0 bases short, with 9 bases between. Germline lookup yields CDR1 SGHRS and CDR2 YFSETQ. CDR3 amino acids: CASSSQIMNTEAFF. CDR3 nucleotide sequence: TGCGCCAGCAGCTCACAGATCATGAACACTGAAGCTTTCTTT.

The V gene is TRBV5-4, the J gene TRBJ2-3, with a possible D match to TRBD1 (5 bases). V was trimmed by 5 bases and J by 4 bases, leaving 17 bases between them. The CDR3 runs 15 residues. From germline, CDR1 is SGHNT and CDR2 YYREEE (reference sequence). CDR3 region: CASRFDSIGSDTQYF. The CDR3 coding sequence is TGTGCCAGCAGATTCGACAGTATAGGTTCAGATACGCAGTATTTT.

This clone was detected only once. This chain connects TRBV30 to TRBJ1-1, with 8 nucleotides matching TRBD1. V was pared by 4 bases and J by 0 bases, with 7 bases of the junction left unmatched. This CDR3 is 15 amino acids long. Germline assignment: CDR1 GTSNPN and CDR2 SVGIG (reference sequence). The DNA for the CDR3 is TGTGCCTGGAACCAGCGCAGGGGGCTGAACACTGAAGCTTTCTTT. It encodes CAWNQRRGLNTEAFF. The full variable domain, with the rest looked up from reference TRBV30 and TRBJ1-1, is SQTIHQWPATLVQPVGSPLSLECTVEGTSNPNLYWYRQAAGRGLQLLFYSVGIGQISSEVPQNLSASRPQDRQFILSSKKLLLSDSGFYLCAWNQRRGLNTEAFFGQGTRLTVV.

The CDR3 region is CASLDSSGIYNEQFF. The CDR3 DNA reads TGCGCCAGCTTAGATTCTAGCGGTATCTACAATGAGCAGTTCTTC. V usage is TRBV5-1 and J usage is TRBJ2-1; TRBD2 agrees at 7 bases. The germline V gene has CDR1 SGHRS and CDR2 YFSETQ. V was pared by 7 bases and J by 3 bases, with 10 bases of the junction left unmatched. The CDR3 has 15 residues.

The chain has TRBV6-2 or TRBV6-3 and TRBJ2-7; TRBD2 aligns across 10 bases. Germline V gene sequence: CDR1 MNHEY, CDR2 SVGEGT. Trimming cost V 5 bases and J 3 bases; bases outside gene matches: 13. This CDR3 spans 17 amino acids. The CDR3 loop is CASSGLAGATYFYEQYF. CDR3 nucleotide sequence: TGTGCCAGCAGTGGCCTAGCGGGGGCCACCTATTTCTACGAGCAGTACTTC.

This chain joins TRBV19 and TRBJ1-6; D remains unclear. The V end lost 4 bases, the J end lost 7 bases, and 11 bases lay between the germline ends. Germline-derived CDR1 and CDR2 are LNHDA and SQIVND (reference sequence). This CDR3 comprises 14 residues. DNA for the CDR3: TGTGCCAGTAGTACCAGTGGAGGAAATTCACCCCTCCACTTT. This codes for CASSTSGGNSPLHF.

The chain is built from TRBV6-5 and TRBJ1-2, with TRBD1 matching over 8 bases. V was pared by 6 bases and J by 5 bases, with 2 bases of the junction left unmatched. This CDR3 region has 12 residues. Germline lookup yields CDR1 MNHEY and CDR2 SVGAGI. CDR3 sequence reads: CASRTGGYGYTF. The CDR3 region has the DNA TGTGCCAGCAGAACAGGGGGGTATGGCTACACCTTC.

V and J are TRBV6-5 and TRBJ2-5; maybe TRBD1 (6 bases). The CDR3 is made up of 15 amino acids. Germline-derived CDR1 and CDR2 are MNHEY and SVGAGI. Trimming took 7 bases from V and 4 from J, leaving 19 bases between them. The DNA for the CDR3 is TGTGCCAGCACCAGGGGAGCGGCCTCAGGAGAGACCCAGTACTTC. This sequence encodes CASTRGAASGETQYF.

This clone was detected only a few times. The rearrangement uses TRBV9 and TRBJ2-2, with D possibly matching TRBD1 (5 bases). Between the trimmed V and J ends, which lost 0 bases and 7 bases, there was a span of 16 bases. The CDR3 contains 16 residues. Germline CDR1 is SGDLS and CDR2 is YYNGEE. The CDR3 loop is CASSVEQASGVGELFF. In nucleotides, the CDR3 is TGTGCCAGCAGCGTAGAACAGGCATCCGGTGTCGGGGAGCTGTTTTTT.

This chain links TRBV12-3 or TRBV12-4 with TRBJ1-1; D is possibly TRBD1 (6 bases). Trimming took 6 bases from V and 5 from J, leaving 13 bases between them. The length of the CDR3 is 13 residues. CDR3 DNA sequence: TGTGCCAGCAGACGGACAGCCAGGACTGAAGCTTTCTTT. It is translated as CASRRTARTEAFF.

CDR3 coding DNA: TGTGCCAGCAGTTTCACCAGGGGGCCGGACACCGGGGAGCTGTTTTTT. Amino acids: CASSFTRGPDTGELFF. The chain employs TRBV11-2 and TRBJ2-2; the match to TRBD1 covers 8 bases. The CDR3 extends over 16 amino acids. The junction had 9 bases not matched to a gene; V was cut back by 6 bases and J by 3 bases. Per germline, CDR1 SGHAT and CDR2 FQNNGV.